The 10 T cell receptor beta chains reported below all come from one sample, sequenced in a study of cytomegalovirus exposure and HLA in healthy donors. The PCR ran on 60 Vbeta and 13 Jbeta primers. TCRdb keeps only in-frame clones here, not all; method: immunoSEQ multiplex PCR. This sample has approximately 130,000 clones, with around four fifths found just once. The sample comprised PBMCs. The source of these receptors is a man in his forties or fifties in good health and CMV-seronegative.

This clone occurred a few times. The chain is built from TRBV7-9 and TRBJ2-6; D might be TRBD2 (7 bases). V lost 1 base and J lost 4, with 14 bases in between. CDR1 and CDR2 (germline): SEHNR, FQNEAQ (reference sequence). The CDR3 loop spans 17 amino acids. The CDR3 loop is CASSLEGGPWGANVLTF. Here the CDR3 DNA reads TGTGCCAGCAGCTTAGAGGGGGGGCCTTGGGGGGCCAACGTCCTGACTTTC.

The sample holds one count of this clone. The chain employs TRBV27 and TRBJ1-1; possible D gene TRBD1, 5 bases. V was trimmed by 2 bases and J by 6 bases, leaving 10 bases between them. Germline V gene data show CDR1 as MNHEY and CDR2 as SMNVEV (reference sequence). CDR3 length: 13 amino acids. CDR3 sequence (DNA): TGTGCCAGCAGTTTAGTAGGGGCCGCTGAAGCTTTCTTT. This codes for CASSLVGAAEAFF.

The chain employs TRBV7-9 and TRBJ2-7; D is possibly TRBD1 (6 bases). V dropped 5 bases and J dropped 6 bases, with 14 bases sitting between them. Looked up from germline, CDR1 is SEHNR and CDR2 is FQNEAQ (reference sequence). The CDR3 spans 13 residues. Written as DNA, the CDR3 is TGTGCCAGCAGCAAGACAGGCCTCTTCGAGCAGTACTTC. Translated: CASSKTGLFEQYF.

DNA for the CDR3: TGTGCCAGCAGCTTAGGCGGCTGGGGGGTCGGTGAGCAGTTCTTC. It yields the protein CASSLGGWGVGEQFF. The chain is built from TRBV11-3 and TRBJ2-1; D perhaps matches TRBD2 (6 bases). The CDR3 spans 15 residues. The V end lost 1 base, the J end lost 9 bases, and 16 bases lay between the germline ends. CDR1 is SGHNT and CDR2 is YENEEA in the germline V gene.

This clone came up a few times. The chain carries TRBV9 and TRBJ2-7, with D possibly matching TRBD2 (6 bases). CDR1 is SGDLS and CDR2 is YYNGEE in the germline V gene. Trimming pared 4 bases from V and 3 bases from J, leaving 20 bases between. This CDR3 contains 16 residues. The chain's CDR3 is CASSSTSGSGDYEQYF. DNA of the CDR3: TGTGCCAGCAGCTCCACCTCTGGTAGCGGAGACTACGAGCAGTACTTC.

This clone turned up a few times. Other DNA variants within this sample encode the same CDR3. The rearrangement joins TRBV19 to TRBJ2-1; 7 bases map to TRBD1. Germline V CDR1 and CDR2: LNHDA, SQIVND (reference sequence). V dropped 5 bases and J dropped 0; count of bases not matched to a gene: 4. The CDR3 has 15 residues. The chain's CDR3 is CASSPDRSSYNEQFF. The CDR3 DNA reads TGTGCCAGTAGTCCGGACAGGAGCTCCTACAATGAGCAGTTCTTC.

The chain carries TRBV19 and TRBJ1-1, with TRBD1 matching 9 bases. The CDR3 is made up of 18 amino acids. Trimming removed 5 bases from V and 4 bases from J; junction bases left unmatched: 17. Germline CDR1 is LNHDA and CDR2 is SQIVND (reference sequence). CDR3 bases: TGTGCCAGTAGTCCCCGGCCCGGACAGGGGCGAGTAGTCACTGAAGCTTTCTTT. This gives the protein CASSPRPGQGRVVTEAFF. The whole variable domain, remainder taken from reference TRBV19 and TRBJ1-1, is DGGITQSPKYLFRKEGQNVTLSCEQNLNHDAMYWYRQDPGQGLRLIYYSQIVNDFQKGDIAEGYSVSREKKESFPLTVTSAQKNPTAFYLCASSPRPGQGRVVTEAFFGQGTRLTVV.

The chain carries TRBV28 and TRBJ2-7; 7 nucleotides align to TRBD2. The germline CDR1 and CDR2 sequences are MDHEN and SYDVKM. There are 14 residues in the CDR3. The ends lost 6 bases at V and 3 bases at J; junction bases unmatched: 8. CDR3 sequence reads: CASSMHQRGYEQYF. In DNA form, the CDR3 reads TGTGCCAGCAGCATGCACCAGCGGGGCTACGAGCAGTACTTC.

The V and J genes are TRBV7-2 and TRBJ2-1, with 11 bases that match TRBD2. J was trimmed by 8 bases and V by 1 base; bases with no gene match: 7. The CDR3 runs to 16 residues. Germline loops: CDR1 SGHTA, CDR2 FQGNSA. CDR3 protein: CASSLVMTSGIYEQFF. The CDR3 DNA follows: TGTGCCAGCAGCTTAGTCATGACTAGCGGGATCTATGAGCAGTTCTTC.

J is TRBJ2-7 and V is TRBV6-1; tentatively, D is TRBD1 (5 bases). V was shortened by 1 base and J by 3 bases, with 13 bases between the two germline ends. Germline V CDR1 and CDR2: MNHNS, SASEGT. This CDR3 has 15 amino acids. The CDR3 nucleotides read TGTGCCAGCAGTGAAGTTTGGGGCTCAAGCTACGAGCAGTACTTC. Translated: CASSEVWGSSYEQYF.